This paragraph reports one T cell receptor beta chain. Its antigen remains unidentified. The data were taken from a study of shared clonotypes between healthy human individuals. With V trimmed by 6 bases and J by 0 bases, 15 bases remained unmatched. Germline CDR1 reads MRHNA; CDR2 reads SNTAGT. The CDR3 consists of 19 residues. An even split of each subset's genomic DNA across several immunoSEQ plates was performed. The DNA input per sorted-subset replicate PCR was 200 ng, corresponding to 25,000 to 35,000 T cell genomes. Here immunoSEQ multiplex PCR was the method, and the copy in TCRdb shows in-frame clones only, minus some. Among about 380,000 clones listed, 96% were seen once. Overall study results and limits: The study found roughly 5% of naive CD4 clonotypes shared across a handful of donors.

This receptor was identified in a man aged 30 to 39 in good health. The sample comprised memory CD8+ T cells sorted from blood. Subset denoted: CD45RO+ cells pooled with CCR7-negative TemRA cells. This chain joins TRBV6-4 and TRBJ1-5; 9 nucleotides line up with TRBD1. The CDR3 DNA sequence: TGTGCCAGCAGGCGGGGAGGACAGGGGCCAAACTATAGCAATCAGCCCCAGCATTTT. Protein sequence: CASRRGGQGPNYSNQPQHF.